This TCR beta chain is drawn from a study of T cells in Graves' hyperthyroidism and ophthalmopathy. Findings and caveats of the study: The model anticipated ophthalmopathy a median about 7 months pre-onset. From stable hyperthyroidism, ophthalmopathy was set apart by a 13 V-J model.

RNA transcripts were the template for amplifying TCR beta CDR3 regions. The HTBI set primed first-round TCR CDR3 RT-PCR. Via MiXCR, TCRdb re-called the multiplex PCR reads, giving one row per CDR3 protein. The top ten clones hold approximately 33% of a sample with fewer than 450,000 distinct CDR3 sequences, about 18% of them seen once. This clonotype has a count of ten or more. Its antigen is not known. The diagnoses drew upon clinical symptoms, serum thyroxine and TRAb, thyroid ultrasound and orbital computed tomography. CDR1 and CDR2 from the germline V gene are DFQATT and SNEGSKA (reference sequence). CDR3 length: 12 residues.

This chain uses TRBV20-1 with TRBJ2-2; tentatively, D is TRBD2 (5 bases). The source is a woman aged 25 to 39 with Graves' hyperthyroidism that later progressed to Graves' ophthalmopathy. What was sequenced was blood. The CDR3 DNA reads TGCAGCGTAGCGTTAGACACCGGGGAGCTGTTTTTT. Translating it yields CSVALDTGELFF.